This note documents a single TCR beta chain sequence. TCRdb's copy holds only in-frame clones and misses some; the assay was immunoSEQ multiplex PCR. The table lists roughly 700,000 clones, under 80% of them singletons. The source of the sample is a study of shared clonotypes between healthy human individuals. The sequenced material came from memory CD4+ T cells sorted from blood. Described subset: CD45RA-negative fraction. This receptor was obtained from a woman in her 30s in good health.

The CDR3 region is CASRGEGRNYGYTF. The CDR3 coding sequence is TGTGCCAGCAGGGGAGAGGGGCGTAACTATGGCTACACCTTC. V gene TRBV28 combines with J gene TRBJ1-2; D is perhaps TRBD1 (5 bases). The CDR3 sequence is 14 residues long. Germline CDR1 MDHEN, CDR2 SYDVKM. The ends were cut back, 6 bases at V and 1 base at J, with 12 bases in the middle.